This T cell receptor (beta chain) was retrieved from a study of shared clonotypes between healthy human individuals. In the authors' workflow: ImmunoSEQ sequences covered only the junction and lacked quality scores; filtering therefore differed. The data were produced by immunoSEQ multiplex PCR, yet TCRdb's version contains in-frame clones alone and is incomplete. D and trimming were read from the DNA, whereas the V and J calls and clone size are those reported in that table. The sample includes under 350,000 clones, around nine tenths seen only once; the top ten take under 20%. V was cut by 1 base and J by 3 bases, with 13 bases left in between. The CDR3 consists of 16 residues. Per the germline V gene, CDR1 is MGHRA and CDR2 is YSYEKL.

The clonotype was recovered from a man between 18 and 35 years old in good health. The material sequenced was memory CD8+ T cells sorted from blood. Documented subset: CD45RO+ cells pooled with CCR7-negative TemRA cells. The chain employs TRBV4-1 and TRBJ2-1, with D unresolved. For the CDR3, the DNA is TGCGCCAGCAGCCAAGTGAGCGAGGTTCTCTACAATGAGCAGTTCTTC. Its protein is CASSQVSEVLYNEQFF.